This TCR beta chain was obtained from a study of T cells in Graves' hyperthyroidism and ophthalmopathy. Hyperthyroidism of Graves' type that showed no ophthalmopathy progression within 18 months was stable. The germline V gene encodes CDR1 SGHRS and CDR2 YFSETQ. This CDR3 comprises 15 residues. V shed 4 bases and J shed 0 bases, with 11 bases lying between them. RNA transcripts yielded amplified TCR beta CDR3 regions. The study used the HTBI primer set for a first-round RT-PCR of the TCR CDR3. TCRdb passed the multiplex PCR reads through MiXCR, listing each CDR3 protein once. The data contain about 210,000 distinct CDR3 sequences, approximately 17% of them singletons.

The TCR was taken from a man in his forties or fifties with Graves' hyperthyroidism. Sequencing was carried out using blood. The V call is TRBV5-1, the J call TRBJ2-1, with D perhaps matching TRBD1 (6 bases). CDR3 residues: CASSPGQSSYNEQFF. The CDR3 DNA reads as TGCGCCAGCAGCCCTGGACAGAGCTCCTACAATGAGCAGTTCTTC.